Listed below are T cell receptor beta chains from one sample, sequenced in a study of identical twins. One entry per CDR3 protein results from TCRdb running MiXCR on the 5' RACE reads. The sample gives some 500,000 distinct CDR3 sequences, approximately 22% of which show up once; about 0.91% is in the top ten. The same specimen was also included in a second study, on T cells expressing NK-cell markers.

The sample consisted of CD4+ T cells sorted from blood. All receptors come from a woman aged 18-29 years in good health. Both conserved end residues are part of each CDR3. A D gene is named only where the DNA matches it firmly. Part of the rows lack a size; the others show once, few, many or a class for expanded clones.

J gene | clone size | V gene | D gene | CDR3 DNA | CDR3 protein
TRBJ2-1 | NA | TRBV20-1 | NA | TGCAGTGCTAGGGGATCCGGGCCATCCGGATTCTCCTACAATGAGCAGTTCTTC | CSARGSGPSGFSYNEQFF
TRBJ2-1 | NA | TRBV18 | NA | TGTGCCAGCTCAGCCGGCCAGTTATCATTGAATGAGCAGTTCTTC | CASSAGQLSLNEQFF
TRBJ2-2 | NA | TRBV2 | TRBD2 | TGTGCCAGCCAGCCAAGCGGGAGCACCGGGGAGCTGTTTTTT | CASQPSGSTGELFF
TRBJ2-7 | NA | TRBV6-1 | NA | TGTGCCGTTTTGGACCGGAGCTCCTACGAGCAGTACTTC | CAVLDRSSYEQYF
TRBJ2-3 | few | TRBV5-1 | TRBD2 | TGCGCCAGCAGCTTGAATCTAGCGGGCACAGATACGCAGTATTTT | CASSLNLAGTDTQYF
TRBJ2-1 | few | TRBV6-2/TRBV6-3 | NA | TGTGCCGGGGGGAGAACCTACAATGAGCAGTTCTTC | CAGGRTYNEQFF
TRBJ1-3 | few | TRBV20-1 | TRBD1 | TGCAGTGCAAAGAACAGGGGCGACACCATATATTTT | CSAKNRGDTIYF
TRBJ2-1 | few | TRBV27 | TRBD1 | TGTGCCAGCAGGACAGGGTTCATATCCTACAATGAGCAGTTCTTC | CASRTGFISYNEQFF
TRBJ2-1 | NA | TRBV5-1 | TRBD2 | TGCGCCAGCAGCTTGGCGCTAGCGGGGGTTGAGCAGTTCTTC | CASSLALAGVEQFF
TRBJ2-1 | many | TRBV20-1 | TRBD2 | TGCAGTGCTGGCGTAGGGGGACTAGGGAACAATGAGCAGTTCTTC | CSAGVGGLGNNEQFF
TRBJ2-5 | NA | TRBV20-1 | NA | TGCAGTGCTAGAGATAAGTTGCAGCCCTACTTCCAAGAGACCCAGTACTTC | CSARDKLQPYFQETQYF
TRBJ1-3 | few | TRBV7-9 | NA | TGTGCCAGCAGCCTCAGGGAGCCTGGAAACACCATATATTTT | CASSLREPGNTIYF
TRBJ1-1 | NA | TRBV7-3 | TRBD1 | TGTGCCAGCAGAAAACAGGGGGCTGACACTGAAGCTTTCTTT | CASRKQGADTEAFF
TRBJ2-3 | NA | TRBV7-7 | NA | TGTGCCAGCAGTACCGACGATAATACGCAGTATTTT | CASSTDDNTQYF
TRBJ2-3 | few | TRBV5-6 | NA | TGTGCCAGCAGCCTTCAGGGGGAGGAAGTCACAGATACGCAGTATTTT | CASSLQGEEVTDTQYF
TRBJ2-1 | NA | TRBV20-1 | TRBD1 | TGCAGTGCTCCACCGGGACAGGGCTCCAATGAGCAGTTCTTC | CSAPPGQGSNEQFF
TRBJ2-1 | few | TRBV20-1 | NA | TGCAGTGCTAGAGATCTGGTTGGGACCGCCAGTAATGAGCAGTTCTTC | CSARDLVGTASNEQFF
TRBJ2-5 | few | TRBV6-1 | TRBD1 | TGTGCCAGCTTCCGTGGGCAGGGGGCCGGTGAGACCCAGTACTTC | CASFRGQGAGETQYF
TRBJ2-7 | once | TRBV6-1 | TRBD2 | TGTGCCAGCAGCAACGGATTGACTAGCGGGGTGCGAGAGCAGTACTTC | CASSNGLTSGVREQYF
TRBJ2-5 | NA | TRBV20-1 | TRBD2 | TGCAGTGCTACTAGCGGGGGGGCCGCGGAGACCCAGTACTTC | CSATSGGAAETQYF
TRBJ2-1 | few | TRBV2 | TRBD2 | TGTGCCAGCAGTGTAGAGGGAGGGCCCTACAATGAGCAGTTCTTC | CASSVEGGPYNEQFF
TRBJ1-1 | few | TRBV5-1 | TRBD1 | TGCGCCAGCAGGTCGACAGGGTCGAACACTGAAGCTTTCTTT | CASRSTGSNTEAFF
TRBJ1-2 | few | TRBV9 | NA | TGTGCCAGCAGCGTAGGCCCCCGCGAAGACTATGGCTACACCTTC | CASSVGPREDYGYTF
TRBJ1-1 | NA | TRBV20-1 | TRBD1 | TGCAGTGCTACTGTGATCGGGACAGGGAGGCCCGTCACTGAAGCTTTCTTT | CSATVIGTGRPVTEAFF
TRBJ1-1 | NA | TRBV12-3/TRBV12-4 | NA | TGTGCCAGCAGTTTCTGGGCTCAGGAAGCTTTCTTT | CASSFWAQEAFF
TRBJ2-7 | few | TRBV29-1 | TRBD1 | TGCAGCGTGACCGGGACAGGGCTCGACGAGCAGTACTTC | CSVTGTGLDEQYF
TRBJ2-7 | few | TRBV7-9 | TRBD1 | TGTGCCAGCAGCTCTCGGACAGGGTCCTACGAGCAGTACTTC | CASSSRTGSYEQYF
TRBJ2-3 | NA | TRBV5-1 | NA | TGCGCCAGCAGCTTGGCTATCGGGGTTATAAGCGCCCTCACAGATACGCAGTATTTT | CASSLAIGVISALTDTQYF
TRBJ2-1 | few | TRBV4-3 | TRBD2 | TGCGCCAGCAGCCAGCTCGTGGGGCCCAGCGGGAGTCTCGATGAGCAGTTCTTC | CASSQLVGPSGSLDEQFF
TRBJ2-3 | few | TRBV20-1 | NA | TGCAGTGCTAGAGACATCCGGGGGGCGGATACGCAGTATTTT | CSARDIRGADTQYF
TRBJ1-5 | few | TRBV18 | NA | TGTGCCAGCTCACCGGCAGGGGCTGGCAGCAATCAGCCCCAGCATTTT | CASSPAGAGSNQPQHF
TRBJ2-1 | few | TRBV20-1 | TRBD2 | TGCAGTGCTAAGAGTTTCGGGACTAGCGGATCGAGCTCCTACAATGAGCAGTTCTTC | CSAKSFGTSGSSSYNEQFF